These T cell receptor beta chains were read from a single sample in a study of CD8 T cells in Susac syndrome. One entry per CDR3 protein, called by TCRdb with MiXCR from the immunoSEQ multiplex PCR reads. The table includes some 180,000 distinct CDR3 sequences, 90% to 95% detected once. Input material: CD4+ T cells from PBMCs. The receptor set was obtained from a human donor with Susac syndrome. Both conserved end residues are part of each CDR3. D genes are given only for firm matches. A row's size may be missing; if present it is once, few, many or a size class.

.,18,TRBD2,TRBJ2-1,TRBV20-1,TGCAGTGCTAGACCCCCGACTAGCGGGAGGGCCAGTTTTGGCGAGCAGTTCTTC,CSARPPTSGRASFGEQFF
.,18,TRBD2,TRBJ2-1,TRBV27,TGTGCCAGCAGTTTGATCGGGGCGGGGGTAAGCTCCTACAATGAGCAGTTCTTC,CASSLIGAGVSSYNEQFF
.,15,.,TRBJ1-2,TRBV6-1,TGTGCCAGCAGTGACCGGGGGGCAGGCAACTATGGCTACACCTTC,CASSDRGAGNYGYTF
.,13,.,TRBJ2-3,TRBV7-2,TGTGCCAGCAGCCGAATTCGCACAGATACGCAGTATTTT,CASSRIRTDTQYF
.,14,.,TRBJ2-1,TRBV20-1,TGCAGTGCTAGGGATGGGCGTAGCGCCACGGAGCAGTTCTTC,CSARDGRSATEQFF
once,16,.,TRBJ1-1,TRBV12-3/TRBV12-4,TGTGCCAGCAGCCCACAACAAACAGAGATGAACACTGAAGCTTTCTTT,CASSPQQTEMNTEAFF
.,14,.,TRBJ1-4,TRBV5-1,TGCGCCAGCTCCTACACCGCTTCTAATGAAAAACTGTTTTTT,CASSYTASNEKLFF
.,13,.,TRBJ1-2,TRBV2,TGTGCCAGCAGTGAGAGGCAGAACTATGGCTACACCTTC,CASSERQNYGYTF
.,14,.,TRBJ2-1,TRBV7-3,TGTGCCAGCAGCCCCGGGATGAATTACAATGAGCAGTTCTTC,CASSPGMNYNEQFF
.,12,.,TRBJ2-7,TRBV29-1,TGCAGCGTTGCGCTTAGCTCCTACGAGCAGTACTTC,CSVALSSYEQYF
.,17,TRBD2,TRBJ2-1,TRBV7-9,TGTGCCAGCAGCCCGCTGGGAACGCGGGAGGGATACAATGAGCAGTTCTTC,CASSPLGTREGYNEQFF
.,12,.,TRBJ2-7,TRBV6-2/TRBV6-3,TGTGCCAGCACGACAGACAACTACGAGCAGTACTTC,CASTTDNYEQYF
.,16,TRBD1,TRBJ2-1,TRBV10-3,TGTGCCATCAGTGCCTCCGGGACAGGAGGTTACAATGAGCAGTTCTTC,CAISASGTGGYNEQFF
.,16,TRBD2,TRBJ2-3,TRBV5-1,TGCGCCAGCAGCTCGGGACTAGCGGGGGGGCCCGATACGCAGTATTTT,CASSSGLAGGPDTQYF
.,15,.,TRBJ1-5,TRBV30,TGTGCCTGGAGTGTAGAGGGTGGTGGATATGCGCCCCAGCATTTT,CAWSVEGGGYAPQHF
.,13,.,TRBJ1-2,TRBV28,TGTGCCAGCAGTTTGGACGGCCCTAATGGCTACACCTTC,CASSLDGPNGYTF
.,15,.,TRBJ2-3,TRBV6-1,TGTGCCAGCAGTCGAAGCTTTGGAGGCACAGATACGCAGTATTTT,CASSRSFGGTDTQYF
.,13,.,TRBJ2-7,TRBV11-2,TGTGCCAGCAGCTCAGGGCCGAGGGACGAGCAGTACTTC,CASSSGPRDEQYF
.,13,.,TRBJ1-4,TRBV5-1,TGCGCCAGCAGGGTTATAGGGGCTGAAAAACTGTTTTTT,CASRVIGAEKLFF
.,15,.,TRBJ2-2,TRBV7-2,TGTGCCAGCAGCTTGGACGGGACTAACACCGGGGAGCTGTTTTTT,CASSLDGTNTGELFF